This TCR beta chain originates from a study of response to subunit inactivated influenza vaccine. CDR3 length: 17 residues. From germline, CDR1 is LGHNA and CDR2 YNFKEQ. Trimming took 3 bases from V and 8 from J; bases not matched to a gene: 14. Overall study results and limits: New T cells are recruited in small numbers by each seasonal influenza vaccination, according to the authors' suggestion.

TCRdb recomputed calls from the RT-PCR reads with MiXCR, one row per CDR3 protein. The sample has more than 400,000 distinct CDR3 sequences; 9.5% to 13% are singletons. This clonotype was counted between two and nine times. As yet, its antigen is unknown. This receptor was obtained from a man between 45 and 60 years old who received an inactivated influenza vaccine. The chain couples TRBV4-2 to TRBJ2-1; the match to TRBD2 covers 9 bases. The sample in question was PBMCs from blood, obtained around seven weeks after vaccination. The CDR3 protein is CASSHPAGSGSVDEQFF. The CDR3 DNA sequence: TGTGCCAGCAGCCACCCCGCGGGTAGCGGGAGTGTTGATGAGCAGTTCTTC.